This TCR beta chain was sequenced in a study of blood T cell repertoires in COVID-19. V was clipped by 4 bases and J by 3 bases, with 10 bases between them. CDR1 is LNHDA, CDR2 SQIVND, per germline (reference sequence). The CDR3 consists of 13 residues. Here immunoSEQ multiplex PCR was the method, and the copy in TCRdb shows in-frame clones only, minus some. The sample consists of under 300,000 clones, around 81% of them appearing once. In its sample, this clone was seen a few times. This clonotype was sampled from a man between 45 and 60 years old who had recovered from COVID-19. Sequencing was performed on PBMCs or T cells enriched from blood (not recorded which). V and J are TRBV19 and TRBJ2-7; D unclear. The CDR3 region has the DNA TGTGCCAGTAGTACAGCTAGATTCTACGAGCAGTACTTC. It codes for CASSTARFYEQYF.